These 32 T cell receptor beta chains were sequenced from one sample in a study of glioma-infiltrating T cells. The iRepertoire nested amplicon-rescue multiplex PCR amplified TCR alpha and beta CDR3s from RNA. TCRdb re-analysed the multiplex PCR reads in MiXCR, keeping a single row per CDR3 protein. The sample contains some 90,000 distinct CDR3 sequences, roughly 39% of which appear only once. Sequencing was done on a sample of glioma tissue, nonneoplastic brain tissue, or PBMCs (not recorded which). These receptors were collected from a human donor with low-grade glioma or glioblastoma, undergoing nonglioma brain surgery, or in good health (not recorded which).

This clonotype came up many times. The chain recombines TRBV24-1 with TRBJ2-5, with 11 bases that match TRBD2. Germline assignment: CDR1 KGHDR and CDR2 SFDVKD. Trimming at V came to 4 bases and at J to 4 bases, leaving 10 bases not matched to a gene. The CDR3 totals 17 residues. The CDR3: CATSDSIPGLAAETQYF. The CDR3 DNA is TGTGCCACCAGTGACTCGATCCCGGGACTAGCGGCAGAGACCCAGTACTTC.

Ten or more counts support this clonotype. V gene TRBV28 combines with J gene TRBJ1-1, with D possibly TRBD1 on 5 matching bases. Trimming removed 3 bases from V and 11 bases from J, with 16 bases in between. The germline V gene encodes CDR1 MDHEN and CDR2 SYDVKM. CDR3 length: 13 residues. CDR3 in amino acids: CASSLGVRFGAFF. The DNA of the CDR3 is TGTGCCAGCAGTTTGGGGGTTCGCTTCGGGGCTTTCTTT. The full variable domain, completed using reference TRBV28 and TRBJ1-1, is DVKVTQSSRYLVKRTGEKVFLECVQDMDHENMFWYRQDPGLGLRLIYFSYDVKMKEKGDIPEGYSVSREKKERFSLILESASTNQTSMYLCASSLGVRFGAFFGQGTRLTVV.

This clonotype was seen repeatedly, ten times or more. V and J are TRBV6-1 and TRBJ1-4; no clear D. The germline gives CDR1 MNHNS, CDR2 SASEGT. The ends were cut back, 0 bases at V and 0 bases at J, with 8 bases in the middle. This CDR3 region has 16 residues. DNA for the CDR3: TGTGCCAGCAGTGAAGCCCCCTCCTCAACTAATGAAAAACTGTTTTTT. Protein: CASSEAPSSTNEKLFF.

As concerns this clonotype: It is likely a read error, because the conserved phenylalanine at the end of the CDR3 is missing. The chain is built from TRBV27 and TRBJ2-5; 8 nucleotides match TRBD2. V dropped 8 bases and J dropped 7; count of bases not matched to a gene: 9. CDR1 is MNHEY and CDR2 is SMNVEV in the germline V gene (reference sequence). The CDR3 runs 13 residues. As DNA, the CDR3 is TGTGCCAGCCGGGAACTAGCGGCAGGGACCCAGTACTCC. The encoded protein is CASRELAAGTQYS.

In nucleotides, the CDR3 is TGTGCCAGCAGCAACGATACCGTGCATTACTCGAACACCGGGGAGCTGTTTTTT. Protein: CASSNDTVHYSNTGELFF. The chain links TRBV27 to TRBJ2-2; D is ambiguous. Trimming took 6 bases from V and 0 from J, leaving 20 bases between them. CDR3 size: 18 residues. Germline CDR1 MNHEY, CDR2 SMNVEV (reference sequence).

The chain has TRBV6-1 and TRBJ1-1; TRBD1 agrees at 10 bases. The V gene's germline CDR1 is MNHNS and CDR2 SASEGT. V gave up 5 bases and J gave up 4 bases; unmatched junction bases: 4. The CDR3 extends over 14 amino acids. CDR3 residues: CASSTGTGATEAFF. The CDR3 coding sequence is TGTGCCAGCAGTACCGGGACAGGGGCCACTGAAGCTTTCTTT.

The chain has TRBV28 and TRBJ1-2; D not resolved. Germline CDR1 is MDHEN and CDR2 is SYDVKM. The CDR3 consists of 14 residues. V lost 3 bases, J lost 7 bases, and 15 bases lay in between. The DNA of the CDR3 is TGTGCCAGCAGTTTGGCCATAGCCCGCGGTGGCTACACCTTC. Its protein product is CASSLAIARGGYTF.

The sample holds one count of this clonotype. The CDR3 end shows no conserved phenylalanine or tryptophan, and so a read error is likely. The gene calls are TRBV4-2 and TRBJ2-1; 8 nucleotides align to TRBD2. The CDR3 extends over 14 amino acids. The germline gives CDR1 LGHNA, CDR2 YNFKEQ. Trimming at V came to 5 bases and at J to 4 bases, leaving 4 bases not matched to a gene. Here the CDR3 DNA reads TGTGCCAGCAGCGGGACTAGTGGTTACAATGAGCAGTTCTCC. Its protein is CASSGTSGYNEQFS.

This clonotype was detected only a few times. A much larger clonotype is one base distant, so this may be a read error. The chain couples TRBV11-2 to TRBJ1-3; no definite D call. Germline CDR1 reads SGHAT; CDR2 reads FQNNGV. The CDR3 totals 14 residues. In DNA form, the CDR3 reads TGTGCCAGCAGCCCTTCGTCACATGGAAGCACCATATATTTT. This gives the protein CASSPSSHGSTIYF.

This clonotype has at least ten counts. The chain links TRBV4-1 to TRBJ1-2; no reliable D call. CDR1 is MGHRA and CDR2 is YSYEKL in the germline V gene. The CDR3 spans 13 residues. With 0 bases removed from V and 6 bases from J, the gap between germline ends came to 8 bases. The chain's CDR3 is CASSQEGGNGYTF. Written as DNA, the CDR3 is TGCGCCAGCAGCCAAGAGGGAGGGAATGGCTACACCTTC.

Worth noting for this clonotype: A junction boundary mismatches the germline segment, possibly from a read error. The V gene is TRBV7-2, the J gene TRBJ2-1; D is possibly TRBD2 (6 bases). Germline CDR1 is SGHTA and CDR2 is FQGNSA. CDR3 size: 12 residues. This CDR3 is CASRSSGPKQFF. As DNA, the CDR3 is TGTGCCAGCAGGAGTAGCGGCCCTAAGCAGTTCTTT. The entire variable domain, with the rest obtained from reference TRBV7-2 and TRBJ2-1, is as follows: GAGVSQSPSNKVTEKGKDVELRCDPISGHTALYWYRQSLGQGLEFLIYFQGNSAPDKSGLPSDRFSAERTGGSVSTLTIQRTQQEDSAVYLCASRSSGPKQFFGPGTRLTVL.

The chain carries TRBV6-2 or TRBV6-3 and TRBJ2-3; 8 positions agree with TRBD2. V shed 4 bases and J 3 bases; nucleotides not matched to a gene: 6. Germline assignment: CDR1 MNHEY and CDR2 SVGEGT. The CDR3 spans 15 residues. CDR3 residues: CASSSGLEGTDTQYF. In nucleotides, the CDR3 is TGTGCCAGCAGTTCGGGACTAGAGGGAACAGATACGCAGTATTTT.

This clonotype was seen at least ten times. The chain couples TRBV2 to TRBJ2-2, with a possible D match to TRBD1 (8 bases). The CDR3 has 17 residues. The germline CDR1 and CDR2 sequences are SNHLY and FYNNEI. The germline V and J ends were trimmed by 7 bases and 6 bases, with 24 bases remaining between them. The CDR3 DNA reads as TGTGCCAGCAAGAGTCAGGGGGCCTTAAGCGGGGCCGGGGAGCTGTTTTTT. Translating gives CASKSQGALSGAGELFF.

The CDR3 loop is CASSEGPGSYEQFF. The CDR3 nucleotides are TGTGCCAGCAGTGAAGGACCGGGGAGCTATGAGCAGTTCTTC. The rearrangement links TRBV2 to TRBJ2-7, with D maybe TRBD2 (5 bases). The end of the DNA is better explained by TRBJ2-1, so the J call may be wrong. The length of the CDR3 is 14 residues. Germline CDR1 SNHLY, CDR2 FYNNEI.

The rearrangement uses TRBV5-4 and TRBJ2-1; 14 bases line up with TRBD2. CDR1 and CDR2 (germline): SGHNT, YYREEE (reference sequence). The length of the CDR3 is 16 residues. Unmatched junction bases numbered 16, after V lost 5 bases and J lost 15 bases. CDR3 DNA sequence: TGTGCCAGCAGACCCGCAACCGGGACTAGCGGGGGCTGGCTGTTCTTC. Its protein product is CASRPATGTSGGWLFF.

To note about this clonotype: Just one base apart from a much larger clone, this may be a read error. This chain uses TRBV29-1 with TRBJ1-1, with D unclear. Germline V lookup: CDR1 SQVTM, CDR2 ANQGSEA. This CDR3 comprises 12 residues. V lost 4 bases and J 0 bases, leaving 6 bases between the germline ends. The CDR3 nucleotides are TGCAGCGTTGTATCTGTGAACACTGAAGCTTTCTTT. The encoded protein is CSVVSVNTEAFF.

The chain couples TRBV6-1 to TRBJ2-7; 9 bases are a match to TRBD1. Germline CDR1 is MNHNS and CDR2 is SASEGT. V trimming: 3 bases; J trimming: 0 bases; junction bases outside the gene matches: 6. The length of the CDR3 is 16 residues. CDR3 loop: CASSDFGTGSSYEQYF. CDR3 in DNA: TGTGCCAGCAGTGACTTCGGGACAGGGAGCTCCTACGAGCAGTACTTC.

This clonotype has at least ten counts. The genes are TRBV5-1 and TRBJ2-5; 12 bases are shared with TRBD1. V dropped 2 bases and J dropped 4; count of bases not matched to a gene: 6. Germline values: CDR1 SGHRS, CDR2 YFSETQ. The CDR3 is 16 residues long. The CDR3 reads CASSFFGTGGGETQYF. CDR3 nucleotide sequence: TGCGCCAGCAGCTTCTTCGGGACAGGGGGCGGAGAGACCCAGTACTTC.

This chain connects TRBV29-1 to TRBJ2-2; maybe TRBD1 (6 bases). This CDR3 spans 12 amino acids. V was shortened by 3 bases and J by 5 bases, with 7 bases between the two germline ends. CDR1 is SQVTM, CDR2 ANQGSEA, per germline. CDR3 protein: CSVEDRTGELFF. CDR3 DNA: TGCAGCGTTGAGGACAGAACCGGGGAGCTGTTTTTT.

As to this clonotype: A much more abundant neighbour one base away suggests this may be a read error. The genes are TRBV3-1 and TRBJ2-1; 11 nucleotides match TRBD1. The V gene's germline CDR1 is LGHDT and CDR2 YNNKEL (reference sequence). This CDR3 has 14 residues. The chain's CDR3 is CSSSSRDRGNEQFF. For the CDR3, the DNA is TGTTCCAGCAGCTCCCGGGACAGGGGGAATGAGCAGTTCTTC.

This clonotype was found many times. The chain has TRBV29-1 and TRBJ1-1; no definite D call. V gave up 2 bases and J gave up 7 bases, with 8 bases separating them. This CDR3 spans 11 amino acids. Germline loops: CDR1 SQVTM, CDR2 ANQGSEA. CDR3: CSVERNREAFF. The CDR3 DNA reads TGCAGCGTTGAACGTAACCGTGAAGCTTTCTTT.

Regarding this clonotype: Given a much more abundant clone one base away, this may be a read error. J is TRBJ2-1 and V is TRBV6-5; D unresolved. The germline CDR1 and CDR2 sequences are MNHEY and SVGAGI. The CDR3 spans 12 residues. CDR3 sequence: CAGSYIDNEQFF. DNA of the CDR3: TGTGCCGGCAGTTACATTGACAATGAGCAGTTCTTC.

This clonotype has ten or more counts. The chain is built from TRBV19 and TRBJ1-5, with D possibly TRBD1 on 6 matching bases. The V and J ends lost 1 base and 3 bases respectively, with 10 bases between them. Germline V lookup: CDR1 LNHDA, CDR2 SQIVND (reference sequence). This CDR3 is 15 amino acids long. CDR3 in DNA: TGTGCCAGTAGTATAGGCAGGGGCTACAATCAGCCCCAGCATTTT. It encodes CASSIGRGYNQPQHF.

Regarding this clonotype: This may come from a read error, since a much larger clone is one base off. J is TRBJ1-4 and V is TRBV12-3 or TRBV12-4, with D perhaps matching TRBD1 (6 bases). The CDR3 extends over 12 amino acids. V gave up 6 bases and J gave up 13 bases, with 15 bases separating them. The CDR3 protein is CASRATGRGLFF. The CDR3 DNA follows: TGTGCCAGCAGGGCGACAGGCCGTGGACTGTTTTTT.

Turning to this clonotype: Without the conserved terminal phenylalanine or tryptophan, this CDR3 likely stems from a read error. The CDR3 sequence is CASSESSVFAGELFI. CDR3 coding DNA: TGTGCCAGCAGTGAGTCTAGCGTTTTCGCCGGGGAGCTGTTTATT. V is TRBV25-1 and J is TRBJ2-2; the D gene is possibly TRBD2 (6 bases). The V gene lost 3 bases and the J gene lost 6 bases, with 14 bases spanning the gap. This CDR3 is built from 15 residues. The V gene's germline CDR1 is MGHDK and CDR2 SYGVNS.

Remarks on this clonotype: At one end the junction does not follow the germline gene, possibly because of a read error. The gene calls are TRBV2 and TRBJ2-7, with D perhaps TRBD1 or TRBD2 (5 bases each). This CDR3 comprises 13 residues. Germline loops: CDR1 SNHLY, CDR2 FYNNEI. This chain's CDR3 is CASRPSGVGEHYF. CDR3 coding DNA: TGTGCAAGCAGGCCCTCTGGGGTGGGGGAGCATTACTTC.

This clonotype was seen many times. The CDR3 DNA reads TGTGCCAGCAGCCAGTACTTGACAGGCCAAGAGACCCAGTACTTC. It yields the protein CASSQYLTGQETQYF. The chain recombines TRBV3-1 with TRBJ2-5, with D tentatively TRBD1 (6 bases). The germline V and J ends were trimmed by 3 bases and 1 base, with 12 bases remaining between them. CDR3 size: 15 residues. In germline, CDR1 is LGHDT, CDR2 YNNKEL (reference sequence).

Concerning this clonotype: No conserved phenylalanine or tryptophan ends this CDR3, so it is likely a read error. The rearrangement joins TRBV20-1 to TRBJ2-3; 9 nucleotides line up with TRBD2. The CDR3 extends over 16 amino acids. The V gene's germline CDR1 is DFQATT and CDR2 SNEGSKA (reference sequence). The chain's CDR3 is CSARDLREGNTDTQYS. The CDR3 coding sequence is TGCAGTGCTAGAGATTTGCGGGAGGGCAATACAGATACACAGTATTCT.

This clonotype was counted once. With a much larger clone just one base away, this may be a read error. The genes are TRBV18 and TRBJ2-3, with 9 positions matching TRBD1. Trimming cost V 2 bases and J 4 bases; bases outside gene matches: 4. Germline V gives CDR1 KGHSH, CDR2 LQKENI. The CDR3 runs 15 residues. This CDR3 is CASSPSQGASDTQYF. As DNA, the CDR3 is TGTGCCAGCTCACCATCACAGGGGGCCTCAGATACGCAGTATTTT.

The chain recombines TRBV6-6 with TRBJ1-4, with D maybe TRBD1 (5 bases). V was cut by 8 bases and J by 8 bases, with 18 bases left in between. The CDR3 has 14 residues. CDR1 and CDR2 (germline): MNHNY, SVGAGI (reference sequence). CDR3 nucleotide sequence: TGTGCCAGCGTCTGCAGGCGGGGGACCGAAAAACTGTTTTTT. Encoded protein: CASVCRRGTEKLFF.

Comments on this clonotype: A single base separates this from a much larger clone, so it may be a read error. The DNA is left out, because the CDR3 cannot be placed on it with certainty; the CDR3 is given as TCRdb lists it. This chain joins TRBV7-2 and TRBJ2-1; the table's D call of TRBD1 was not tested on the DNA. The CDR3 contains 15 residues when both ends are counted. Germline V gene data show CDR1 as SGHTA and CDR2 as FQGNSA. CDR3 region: CASSFGQGNYNEQLF.

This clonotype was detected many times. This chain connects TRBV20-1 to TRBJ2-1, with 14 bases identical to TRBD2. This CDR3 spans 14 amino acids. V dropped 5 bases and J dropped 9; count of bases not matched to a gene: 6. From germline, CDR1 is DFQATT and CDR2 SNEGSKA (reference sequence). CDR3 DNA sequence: TGCAGTGCTCGGGGACTAGCGGGGGTCGGTGAGCAGTTCTTC. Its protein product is CSARGLAGVGEQFF.